Presented here are 26 T cell receptor beta chains from one specimen sequenced in a study of blood T cell repertoires in COVID-19. Repertoires were generated with immunoSEQ multiplex PCR, while TCRdb's copy carries only in-frame clones and drops some. The table has a few hundred thousand clones, 75% to 90% seen once. Source material: PBMCs or T cells enriched from blood (not recorded which). These receptors all stem from a woman in her twenties or thirties who had recovered from COVID-19.

The chain combines TRBV18 with TRBJ2-7, with D unclear. There are 14 residues in the CDR3. V lost 6 bases to trimming and J lost 4 bases, with 16 bases between them. CDR1 KGHSH and CDR2 LQKENI come from the germline V gene. The CDR3 protein is CASSQNRNAYEQYF. The CDR3, as DNA: TGTGCCAGCTCCCAAAACAGAAACGCTTACGAGCAGTACTTC.

The chain combines TRBV30 with TRBJ1-6; D is perhaps TRBD1 (6 bases). V was pared by 4 bases and J by 4 bases, with 17 bases between. The length of the CDR3 is 16 residues. Germline CDR1 GTSNPN, CDR2 SVGIG (reference sequence). The CDR3 sequence: CAWTPRTDGYNSPLHF. Here the CDR3 DNA reads TGTGCCTGGACACCCCGGACAGATGGTTATAATTCACCCCTCCACTTT.

This clone was found once. The V gene is TRBV3-1 (or the pseudogene TRBV3-2), the J gene TRBJ2-4; tentatively, D is TRBD2 (5 bases). Trimming stripped 0 bases from V and 0 bases from J, with 12 bases between. Per the germline V gene, CDR1 is LGHDT and CDR2 is YNNKEL (reference sequence). This CDR3 spans 17 amino acids. The CDR3, as DNA: TGTGCCAGCAGCCAAGAATCCCTAGGACTAGCCAAAAACATTCAGTACTTC. Amino acids: CASSQESLGLAKNIQYF.

The rearrangement uses TRBV20-1 and TRBJ1-1; D is ambiguous. The germline CDR1 and CDR2 sequences are DFQATT and SNEGSKA (reference sequence). The CDR3 is 14 amino acids. Trimming left V 6 bases short and J 0 bases short, with 14 bases between. The CDR3 DNA reads TGCAGTGCGAGTCCAGTCGAGGTGAACACTGAAGCTTTCTTT. Translating gives CSASPVEVNTEAFF.

The chain is built from TRBV6-5 and TRBJ1-1, with TRBD1 matching 8 bases. The CDR3 extends over 13 amino acids. The J segment lost 0 bases and the V segment lost 11 bases, leaving 5 bases of the junction unmatched. Germline CDR1 reads MNHEY; CDR2 reads SVGAGI. For the CDR3, the DNA is TGTGCCGCCCGACAGGGGCTGAACACTGAAGCTTTCTTT. This translates into CAARQGLNTEAFF.

The chain couples TRBV7-2 to TRBJ2-1; TRBD1 matches 9 bases. Germline V gene lookup returns CDR1 SGHTA and CDR2 FQGNSA. V shed 4 bases, J shed 8 bases, and the junction held 6 bases outside the gene matches. The CDR3 is 14 residues long. The CDR3 loop is CASSSRQGDDEQFF. CDR3 in DNA: TGTGCCAGCAGCTCACGACAGGGGGATGATGAGCAGTTCTTC. Together with reference TRBV7-2 and TRBJ2-1, the CDR3 gives the full variable domain: GAGVSQSPSNKVTEKGKDVELRCDPISGHTALYWYRQSLGQGLEFLIYFQGNSAPDKSGLPSDRFSAERTGGSVSTLTIQRTQQEDSAVYLCASSSRQGDDEQFFGPGTRLTVL.

This clone was detected only once. The rearrangement uses TRBV15 and TRBJ2-3, with 7 bases identical to TRBD2. The CDR3 runs to 15 residues. Per the germline V gene, CDR1 is LNHNV and CDR2 is YYDKDF (reference sequence). V dropped 1 base and J dropped 4; count of bases not matched to a gene: 5. CDR3: CATSRGEGRADTQYF. The CDR3 DNA follows: TGTGCCACCAGCAGAGGGGAGGGCCGCGCAGATACGCAGTATTTT.

The V call is TRBV7-9, the J call TRBJ2-7; no clear D. The germline V gene encodes CDR1 SEHNR and CDR2 FQNEAQ (reference sequence). This CDR3 comprises 13 residues. Trimming took off 2 bases at V and 8 bases at J, with 13 bases between the two ends. DNA of the CDR3: TGTGCCAGCAGCTTATTGGCAGTACCCCAGCAGTACTTC. Its translation: CASSLLAVPQQYF.

The chain has TRBV28 and TRBJ1-2; possible D gene TRBD1, 6 bases. V shed 2 bases and J shed 1 base, with 14 bases lying between them. The germline V gene encodes CDR1 MDHEN and CDR2 SYDVKM. The CDR3 length is 16 residues. Written as DNA, the CDR3 is TGTGCCAGCAGTTTAGTCAGGGGTCGAAGTAACTATGGCTACACCTTC. The encoded protein is CASSLVRGRSNYGYTF.

The V call is TRBV5-1, the J call TRBJ2-5; 9 nucleotides match TRBD1. The CDR3 spans 15 residues. Germline trimming cut 4 bases from V and 2 bases from J; bases unmatched to any gene: 6. Germline CDR1 SGHRS, CDR2 YFSETQ. The CDR3 bases are TGCGCCAGCAGCGGACAGGGGTTAGGGCAAGAGACCCAGTACTTC. Its translation: CASSGQGLGQETQYF.

J is TRBJ1-2 and V is TRBV29-1; 9 nucleotides align to TRBD1. CDR3 length equals 11 residues. V gave up 2 bases and J gave up 8 bases; unmatched junction bases: 0. Germline CDR1 SQVTM, CDR2 ANQGSEA. The CDR3 DNA reads TGCAGCGTTGAAACAGGGGGCGGCTACACCTTC. Amino acid sequence: CSVETGGGYTF.

The chain employs TRBV3-1 (or the pseudogene TRBV3-2) and TRBJ2-5; a weak D match, TRBD1 (5 bases). Germline V gene data show CDR1 as LGHDT and CDR2 as YNNKEL (reference sequence). CDR3 length: 14 residues. The V and J ends lost 4 bases and 0 bases respectively, with 9 bases between them. CDR3 bases: TGTGCCAGCAGCCGTTCAGGGTACCAAGAGACCCAGTACTTC. Protein: CASSRSGYQETQYF.

The J gene is TRBJ2-7, the V gene TRBV27; 9 bases match TRBD1. Losses at the gene ends were 6 bases for V and 5 bases for J; bases not matched to a gene: 11. The V gene's germline CDR1 is MNHEY and CDR2 SMNVEV (reference sequence). The CDR3 runs 15 residues. In DNA, the CDR3 is TGTGCCAGCAGCCTTAAACAGGGGGCGCGCCACGAGCAGTACTTC. This translates into CASSLKQGARHEQYF.

This chain uses TRBV28 with TRBJ1-4; the match to TRBD1 covers 7 bases. This CDR3 is 18 amino acids long. CDR1 is MDHEN, CDR2 SYDVKM, per germline. V lost 6 bases and J lost 6; bases outside the gene matches: 19. This chain's CDR3 is CASRRDALTGYGDEKLFF. The CDR3 DNA sequence: TGTGCCAGCAGACGAGACGCCCTGACAGGGTATGGGGATGAAAAACTGTTTTTT.

The chain joins TRBV19 to TRBJ1-2; no clear D gene. CDR1 and CDR2 (germline): LNHDA, SQIVND (reference sequence). The CDR3 is made up of 14 amino acids. The V and J ends lost 10 bases and 4 bases respectively, with 19 bases between them. CDR3: CATRQLGRFYGYTF. As DNA, the CDR3 is TGTGCCACACGCCAGTTGGGCAGGTTCTATGGCTACACCTTC.

The J gene is TRBJ1-6, the V gene TRBV27; 7 positions match TRBD1. Looked up from germline, CDR1 is MNHEY and CDR2 is SMNVEV (reference sequence). V trimming: 5 bases; J trimming: 0 bases; junction bases outside the gene matches: 10. The CDR3 contains 18 residues. CDR3 DNA: TGTGCCAGCAGTCCGGATAGACAGGGTAGCTCCTATAATTCACCCCTCCACTTT. This translates into CASSPDRQGSSYNSPLHF.

As to this clone: Germline is not matched at one junction end, which may reflect a read error. The J gene is TRBJ2-7, the V gene TRBV10-3; perhaps TRBD1 as D (6 bases). Germline CDR1 reads ENHRY; CDR2 reads SYGVKD. CDR3 length: 12 residues. CDR3 DNA sequence: TGTGCCATCAGTGACCCCGGGACACATACTCACTTC. This encodes CAISDPGTHTHF.

This chain connects TRBV9 to TRBJ1-1, with D perhaps matching TRBD1 (6 bases). Germline-derived CDR1 and CDR2 are SGDLS and YYNGEE. This CDR3 has 13 residues. V lost 0 bases and J lost 8, with 11 bases in between. CDR3 sequence: CASSVARDREAFF. CDR3 DNA sequence: TGTGCCAGCAGCGTAGCTCGAGACAGGGAAGCTTTCTTT.

DNA for the CDR3: TGTGCCAGCAGCCAGCCTTGGGCTAGCGGCCACAATGAGCAGTTCTTC. It encodes CASSQPWASGHNEQFF. The genes are TRBV3-1 (or the pseudogene TRBV3-2) and TRBJ2-1, with 7 bases identical to TRBD2. In germline, CDR1 is LGHDT, CDR2 YNNKEL (reference sequence). The ends lost 3 bases at V and 5 bases at J; junction bases unmatched: 10. The CDR3 spans 16 residues.

The rearrangement links TRBV6-5 to TRBJ2-5; TRBD1 is a possible D gene (6 bases). There are 14 residues in the CDR3. V lost 3 bases and J lost 4, with 12 bases in between. From germline, CDR1 is MNHEY and CDR2 SVGAGI. CDR3 nucleotides: TGTGCCAGCAGTTATGGGGTGGGGGCAGAGACCCAGTACTTC. Translation: CASSYGVGAETQYF.

The chain couples TRBV6-5 to TRBJ1-2; D is unresolved. V lost 10 bases and J 8 bases, leaving 14 bases between the germline ends. The CDR3 has 11 amino acids. The germline V gene has CDR1 MNHEY and CDR2 SVGAGI. CDR3 in amino acids: CATRNLGGYTF. The CDR3 nucleotides are TGTGCCACCCGGAACTTGGGCGGCTACACCTTC.

This sequence joins TRBV9 and TRBJ1-1, with 7 nucleotides matching TRBD1. Germline CDR1 SGDLS, CDR2 YYNGEE. Germline trimming cut 4 bases from V and 5 bases from J; bases unmatched to any gene: 8. The CDR3 totals 14 residues. CDR3 sequence: CASSPSDRATEAFF. CDR3 DNA sequence: TGTGCCAGCAGCCCCAGCGACAGGGCAACTGAAGCTTTCTTT.

The genes are TRBV6-5 and TRBJ1-2; no firm D call. V was clipped by 2 bases and J by 10 bases, with 11 bases between them. Germline CDR1 MNHEY, CDR2 SVGAGI. This CDR3 comprises 12 residues. CDR3 region: CASSYTAGLYTF. Written as DNA, the CDR3 is TGTGCCAGCAGTTACACCGCAGGTCTCTACACCTTC.

J is TRBJ2-2 and V is TRBV28; 8 bases fit TRBD1. The CDR3 is 16 residues long. Looked up from germline, CDR1 is MDHEN and CDR2 is SYDVKM. The V and J ends lost 4 bases and 3 bases, in that order; junction bases with no gene match: 7. The CDR3 sequence: CASSSRQGIYTGELFF. CDR3 DNA: TGTGCCAGCAGTTCGCGACAGGGGATATACACCGGGGAGCTGTTTTTT.

The CDR3 loop is CASSLRGGTEAFF. The CDR3, as DNA: TGTGCCAGCAGCCTGAGGGGGGGAACTGAAGCTTTCTTT. This chain joins TRBV28 and TRBJ1-1; D is possibly TRBD1 (6 bases). Between the trimmed V and J ends, which lost 6 bases and 5 bases, there was a span of 13 bases. Germline CDR1 MDHEN, CDR2 SYDVKM. This CDR3 has 13 residues.

V and J are TRBV5-4 and TRBJ2-2; D possibly corresponds to TRBD1 (7 bases). CDR1 is SGHNT and CDR2 is YYREEE in the germline V gene (reference sequence). There are 16 residues in the CDR3. Trimming cost V 0 bases and J 4 bases, with 13 bases left between them. The CDR3 spells CASSLAGGTVTGELFF. As DNA, the CDR3 is TGTGCCAGCAGCTTGGCAGGGGGGACCGTCACCGGGGAGCTGTTTTTT.